The present T cell receptor beta chain was sequenced within a study of T cells in Graves' hyperthyroidism and ophthalmopathy. The CDR3 regions of TCR beta were amplified from RNA transcripts. A set of HTBI primers served as the primers for a first-round RT-PCR of the TCR CDR3. Each CDR3 protein gets one entry after TCRdb re-called the multiplex PCR reads with MiXCR. The sample has some 500,000 distinct CDR3 sequences, around a quarter seen once. The cohort's ophthalmopathy patients, a group with duration under 3 months, had a Clinical Activity Score of at least 3 and a NOSPECS grade of at least 4. The source of the PBMCs was less than 12 ml of fresh peripheral blood. Germline V CDR1 and CDR2: MNHEY, SMNVEV (reference sequence). V was trimmed by 4 bases and J by 4 bases, leaving 10 bases between them. The CDR3 consists of 13 residues. This clonotype was counted many times.

Sequenced material: blood. The V and J genes are TRBV27 and TRBJ1-2, with a possible D match to TRBD1 (6 bases). The source of this sequence is a woman in her 30s with Graves' ophthalmopathy. As DNA, the CDR3 is TGTGCCAGCAGTTCTAGGGGGGCCTATGGCTACACCTTC. It encodes CASSSRGAYGYTF.